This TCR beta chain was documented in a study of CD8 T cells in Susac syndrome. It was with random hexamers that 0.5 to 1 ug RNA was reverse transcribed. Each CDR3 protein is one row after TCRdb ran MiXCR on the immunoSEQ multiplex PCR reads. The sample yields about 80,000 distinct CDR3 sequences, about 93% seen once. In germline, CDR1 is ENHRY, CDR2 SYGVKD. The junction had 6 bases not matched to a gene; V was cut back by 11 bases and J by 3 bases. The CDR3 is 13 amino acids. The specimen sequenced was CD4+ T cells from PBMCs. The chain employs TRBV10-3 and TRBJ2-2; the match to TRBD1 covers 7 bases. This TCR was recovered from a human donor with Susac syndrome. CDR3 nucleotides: TGTGCCGTTACCGGGACAGACACCGGGGAGCTGTTTTTT. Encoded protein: CAVTGTDTGELFF.